This T cell receptor beta chain derives from a study of T-cell memory formation after mild COVID-19. This CDR3 contains 14 residues. Trimming shortened V by 1 base and J by 8 bases, and 14 bases separated the two germline ends. Germline CDR1 MDHEN, CDR2 SYDVKM. As for this clonotype: Its antigen is still unknown.

Study-wide points: Clones contracting day 15 to 85 were balanced CD4/CD8; later expanders leaned CD4+.

After 5'RACE with constant-segment primers, TCR alpha and TCR beta cDNA libraries carrying sample barcodes and UMIs were obtained. One entry per CDR3 protein results from TCRdb running MiXCR on the 5' RACE reads. The top ten clones hold around 2% of a sample with roughly 240,000 distinct CDR3 sequences, approximately 15% of them seen once. The chain has TRBV28 and TRBJ1-1; D gene uncertain. This TCR derives from an adult woman who had mild COVID-19 (a few samples of this study predate the infection). Cell type and time point are not known. The specimen was PBMCs or a T cell subset sorted from them (not recorded which). The CDR3 DNA reads TGTGCCAGCAGTTTATACCAAGTTGTGGGAGAAGCTTTCTTT. Protein: CASSLYQVVGEAFF.